This T cell receptor beta chain derives from a study of T cell responses to AZD1222 COVID-19 vaccine. The CDR3 length is 17 residues. V was pared by 4 bases and J by 0 bases, with 16 bases between. The germline V gene has CDR1 SGHTA and CDR2 FQGTGA. Only in-frame clones appear in the TCRdb table, and some are missing; sequencing was by immunoSEQ multiplex PCR. The repertoire holds around 110,000 clones, with about nine tenths as singletons. The gene calls are TRBV7-3 and TRBJ2-1; perhaps TRBD2 as D (6 bases). Sequenced here: peripheral blood, sampled 28 days after the second AZD1222 dose. The clonotype was recovered from an adult who received the AZD1222 COVID-19 vaccine. CDR3 nucleotide sequence: TGTGCCAGCAGCTCTAATGGCGGGGTGTACTCCTACAATGAGCAGTTCTTC. Translation: CASSSNGGVYSYNEQFF.